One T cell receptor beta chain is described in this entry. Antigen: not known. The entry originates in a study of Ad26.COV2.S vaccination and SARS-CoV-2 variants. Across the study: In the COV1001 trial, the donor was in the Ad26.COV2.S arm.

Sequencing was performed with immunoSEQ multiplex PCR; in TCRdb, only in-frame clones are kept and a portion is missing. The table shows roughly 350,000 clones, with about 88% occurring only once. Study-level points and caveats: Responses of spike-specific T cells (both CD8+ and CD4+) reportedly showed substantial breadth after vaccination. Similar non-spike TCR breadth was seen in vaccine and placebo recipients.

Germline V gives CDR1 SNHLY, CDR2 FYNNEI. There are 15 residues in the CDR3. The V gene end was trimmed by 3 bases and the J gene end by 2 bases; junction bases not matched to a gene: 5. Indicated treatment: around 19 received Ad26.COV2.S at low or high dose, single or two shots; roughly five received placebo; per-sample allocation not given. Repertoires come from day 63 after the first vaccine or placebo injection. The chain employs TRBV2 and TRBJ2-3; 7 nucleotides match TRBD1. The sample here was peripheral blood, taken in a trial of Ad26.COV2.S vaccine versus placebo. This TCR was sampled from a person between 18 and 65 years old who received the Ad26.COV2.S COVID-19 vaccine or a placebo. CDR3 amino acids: CASSDPGQFTDTQYF. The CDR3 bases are TGTGCCAGCAGTGACCCGGGACAGTTCACAGATACGCAGTATTTT. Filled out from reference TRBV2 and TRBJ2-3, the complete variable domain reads EPEVTQTPSHQVTQMGQEVILRCVPISNHLYFYWYRQILGQKVEFLVSFYNNEISEKSEIFDDQFSVERPDGSNFTLKIRSTKLEDSAMYFCASSDPGQFTDTQYFGPGTRLTVL.